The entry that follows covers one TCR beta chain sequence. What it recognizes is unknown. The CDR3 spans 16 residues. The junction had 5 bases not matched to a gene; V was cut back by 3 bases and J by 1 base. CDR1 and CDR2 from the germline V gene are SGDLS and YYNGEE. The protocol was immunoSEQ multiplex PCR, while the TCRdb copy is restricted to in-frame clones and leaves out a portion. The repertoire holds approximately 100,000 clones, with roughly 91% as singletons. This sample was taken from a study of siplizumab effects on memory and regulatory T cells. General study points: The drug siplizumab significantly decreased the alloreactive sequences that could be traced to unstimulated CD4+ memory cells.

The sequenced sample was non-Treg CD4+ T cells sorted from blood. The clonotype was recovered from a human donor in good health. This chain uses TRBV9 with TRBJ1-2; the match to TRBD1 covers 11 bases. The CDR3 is CASSGGQGANNYGYTF. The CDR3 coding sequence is TGTGCCAGCAGCGGCGGACAGGGGGCTAATAACTATGGCTACACCTTC.